The 8 T cell receptor beta chains presented below share a single source sample, sequenced in a study of blood T cell repertoires in COVID-19. The method was immunoSEQ multiplex PCR; TCRdb's version includes in-frame clones alone and lacks a portion of them. Among nearly 110,000 clones listed, about 80% were seen once. Sequencing was performed on peripheral blood. The receptor source for this set is a man aged 70 or older with acute or convalescent COVID-19.

The V gene is TRBV4-2, the J gene TRBJ1-5; TRBD1 might be the D (6 bases). Germline V gene sequence: CDR1 LGHNA, CDR2 YNFKEQ. V lost 0 bases and J 5 bases, leaving 11 bases between the germline ends. The CDR3 extends over 15 amino acids. The CDR3 bases are TGTGCCAGCAGCCAAGAGTGGGACATTGATCAGCCCCAGCATTTT. As protein: CASSQEWDIDQPQHF.

A few counts support this clone. The chain has TRBV2 and TRBJ1-2, with TRBD1 matching over 9 bases. Germline loops: CDR1 SNHLY, CDR2 FYNNEI. There are 13 residues in the CDR3. J was trimmed by 5 bases and V by 3 bases; bases with no gene match: 1. CDR3 region: CASSETGGYGYTF. The CDR3, as DNA: TGTGCCAGCAGTGAGACAGGGGGGTATGGCTACACCTTC.

V is TRBV3-1 (or the pseudogene TRBV3-2) and J is TRBJ1-2, with 7 bases that match TRBD1. The germline CDR1 and CDR2 sequences are LGHDT and YNNKEL (reference sequence). V trimming: 4 bases; J trimming: 8 bases; junction bases outside the gene matches: 7. This CDR3 has 13 amino acids. CDR3 sequence reads: CASSLAGGGGYTF. The CDR3 bases are TGTGCCAGCAGCCTAGCAGGGGGAGGCGGCTACACCTTC.

The rearrangement joins TRBV7-9 to TRBJ2-7; D possibly corresponds to TRBD2 (5 bases). Trimming left V 5 bases short and J 2 bases short, with 7 bases between. CDR3 length: 12 residues. The germline V gene encodes CDR1 SEHNR and CDR2 FQNEAQ (reference sequence). This CDR3 reads CASSPSPYEQYF. The CDR3 DNA reads TGTGCCAGCAGCCCTAGCCCCTACGAGCAGTACTTC.

The V gene is TRBV12-3 or TRBV12-4, the J gene TRBJ1-2, with D possibly TRBD1 on 5 matching bases. The CDR3 totals 13 residues. V gave up 2 bases and J gave up 6 bases, with 10 bases separating them. The CDR3 coding sequence is TGTGCCAGCAGTTTATTACAGGCTGATGGCTACACCTTC. The encoded protein is CASSLLQADGYTF.

This chain links TRBV12-3 or TRBV12-4 with TRBJ1-1; possible D gene TRBD1, 6 bases. The V end was cut by 6 bases, the J end by 2 bases, with 7 bases between. This CDR3 comprises 12 residues. CDR3 residues: CASRTGNTEAFF. CDR3 in DNA: TGTGCCAGCAGGACAGGTAACACTGAAGCTTTCTTT.

This clone has a handful of counts. The rearrangement joins TRBV5-1 to TRBJ2-7; D perhaps matches TRBD2 (6 bases). The CDR3 length is 15 residues. The germline V gene encodes CDR1 SGHRS and CDR2 YFSETQ. V was clipped by 0 bases and J by 2 bases, with 12 bases between them. The CDR3 reads CASSLARGIPYEQYF. For the CDR3, the DNA is TGCGCCAGCAGCTTGGCCCGGGGGATACCCTACGAGCAGTACTTC.

This clone showed up just once. The chain is built from TRBV19 and TRBJ1-1; the D is unclear. CDR3 length equals 14 residues. V was cut by 8 bases and J by 2 bases, with 15 bases left in between. CDR1 is LNHDA, CDR2 SQIVND, per germline (reference sequence). This CDR3 is CASVLESANTEAFF. The CDR3 bases are TGTGCCAGTGTCCTGGAGTCGGCTAACACTGAAGCTTTCTTT.